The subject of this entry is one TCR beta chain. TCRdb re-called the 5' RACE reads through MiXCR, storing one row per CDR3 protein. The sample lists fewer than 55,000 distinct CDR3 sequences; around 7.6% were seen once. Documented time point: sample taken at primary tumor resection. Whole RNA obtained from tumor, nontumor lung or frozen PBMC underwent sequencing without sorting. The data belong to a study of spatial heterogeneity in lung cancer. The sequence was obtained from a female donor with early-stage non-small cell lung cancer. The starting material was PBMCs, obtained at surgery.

The CDR3 loop reads CSARDYWRGGQETQYF. The CDR3 coding sequence is TGCAGTGCTAGAGATTATTGGCGGGGGGGTCAAGAGACCCAGTACTTC. J is TRBJ2-5 and V is TRBV20-1; 9 bases are a match to TRBD2. From germline, CDR1 is DFQATT and CDR2 SNEGSKA (reference sequence). Trimming removed 0 bases from V and 2 bases from J; junction bases left unmatched: 7. The CDR3 consists of 16 residues.